The 16 T cell receptor beta chains reported below all come from one sample, sequenced in a study of T-cell reconstitution after alpha-beta-depleted transplantation in children. The TCRbeta library was prepared with unique molecular identifiers. MiXCR, applied by TCRdb to the PCR reads, yields one record per CDR3 protein. The data show roughly 790,000 distinct CDR3 sequences, with about 16% seen just once and about 4.6% held by the top ten. The sample consisted of PBMCs, mostly from graft donor cells, taken 360 days after TCRalphabeta/CD19-depleted stem cell transplant. The receptor set was obtained from a male patient younger than 18 who had a stem cell transplant for acute lymphoblastic leukemia, so the T cells may come from the graft donor.

Remarks on this clonotype: The junction shows a germline mismatch at one end, possibly a read error. The V and J genes are TRBV2 and TRBJ2-7; TRBD2 might be the D (6 bases). Germline loops: CDR1 SNHLY, CDR2 FYNNEI. This CDR3 comprises 12 residues. The CDR3: CASSEALGLDLF. The CDR3 DNA sequence: TGTGCCAGCAGTGAAGCGTTGGGACTTGACCTCTTC.

This rearrangement joins TRBV12-3 or TRBV12-4 to TRBJ1-1, with a tentative D call TRBD1 (6 bases). Between the trimmed V and J ends, which lost 4 bases and 6 bases, there was a span of 18 bases. CDR3 size: 15 residues. CDR3 coding DNA: TGTGCCAGCAGTTACTTCCGGGACACTAGGGCTGAAGCTTTCTTT. Translation gives CASSYFRDTRAEAFF.

The sample holds many counts of this clonotype. V gene TRBV29-1 combines with J gene TRBJ2-3; the D gene is possibly TRBD1 (6 bases). CDR1 SQVTM and CDR2 ANQGSEA come from the germline V gene. Trimming cost V 4 bases and J 6 bases, with 11 bases left between them. The CDR3 covers 12 residues. The CDR3 nucleotides are TGCAGCGTTGTAATGGGGGCCGATACGCAGTATTTT. It yields the protein CSVVMGADTQYF.

The rearrangement uses TRBV5-1 and TRBJ2-4; 8 positions match TRBD1. V shed 5 bases and J 0 bases; nucleotides not matched to a gene: 4. The CDR3 length is 15 residues. The germline V gene has CDR1 SGHRS and CDR2 YFSETQ. The CDR3 coding sequence is TGCGCCAGCAGGGGGACAGGACTAGCCAAAAACATTCAGTACTTC. Translated, it gives CASRGTGLAKNIQYF. Drawing the rest from reference TRBV5-1 and TRBJ2-4, the complete variable domain is KAGVTQTPRYLIKTRGQQVTLSCSPISGHRSVSWYQQTPGQGLQFLFEYFSETQRNKGNFPGRFSGRQFSNSRSEMNVSTLELGDSALYLCASRGTGLAKNIQYFGAGTRLSVL.

This clonotype has more than one count but fewer than ten. The chain links TRBV3-1 to TRBJ2-1, with 10 bases aligning to TRBD2. After removal of 0 bases from V and 3 bases from J, the junction contained 5 bases not matched to a gene. This CDR3 contains 17 residues. Germline CDR1 reads LGHDT; CDR2 reads YNNKEL (reference sequence). In nucleotides, the CDR3 is TGTGCCAGCAGCCAAGAGCGTCTAGCGGGAGTCTACAATGAGCAGTTCTTC. Its translation is CASSQERLAGVYNEQFF.

This clonotype was seen a handful of times. This sequence joins TRBV11-2 and TRBJ2-7; D is ambiguous. The germline V gene has CDR1 SGHAT and CDR2 FQNNGV. This CDR3 contains 15 residues. V was trimmed by 3 bases and J by 0 bases, leaving 12 bases between them. The CDR3 reads CASSFTAESSYEQYF. The CDR3, as DNA: TGTGCCAGCAGCTTTACGGCGGAAAGCTCCTACGAGCAGTACTTC.

This clonotype was counted between two and nine times. V gene TRBV20-1 combines with J gene TRBJ1-3; unclear D gene. The CDR3 is 13 residues long. V dropped 1 base and J dropped 0 bases, with 4 bases sitting between them. CDR1 is DFQATT, CDR2 SNEGSKA, per germline (reference sequence). CDR3 sequence: CSARGDSGNTIYF. DNA for the CDR3: TGCAGTGCTAGAGGGGACTCTGGAAACACCATATATTTT.

The chain has TRBV5-1 and TRBJ2-7; TRBD2 matches 10 bases. J gave up 3 bases and V 1 base, and 7 bases lay outside the gene matches. The CDR3 runs 16 residues. The germline CDR1 and CDR2 sequences are SGHRS and YFSETQ. CDR3 sequence (DNA): TGCGCCAGCAGCTTGCAAGCTAGCGGGAGAAACTACGAGCAGTACTTC. It translates to CASSLQASGRNYEQYF.

The V and J genes are TRBV12-3 or TRBV12-4 and TRBJ2-7, with D perhaps TRBD2 (6 bases). Trimming cost V 0 bases and J 12 bases, with 12 bases left between them. The CDR3 contains 12 residues. For the CDR3, the DNA is TGTGCCAGCAGTTTAGCGGCTCCGGGACTGTACTTC. Protein sequence: CASSLAAPGLYF.

This clonotype was counted only a few times. The chain employs TRBV5-1 and TRBJ2-3; 7 bases match TRBD2. Per the germline V gene, CDR1 is SGHRS and CDR2 is YFSETQ. The CDR3 has 14 residues. Trimming at V came to 4 bases and at J to 4 bases, leaving 6 bases not matched to a gene. In nucleotides, the CDR3 is TGCGCCAGCAGCGAGGGAGGGAGGGCAGATACGCAGTATTTT. It encodes CASSEGGRADTQYF.

The rearrangement links TRBV2 to TRBJ2-1; the D gene is possibly TRBD2 (5 bases). The CDR3 length is 16 residues. Germline lookup yields CDR1 SNHLY and CDR2 FYNNEI. V was clipped by 2 bases and J by 7 bases, with 18 bases between them. In nucleotides, the CDR3 is TGTGCCAGCAGTGAATATATGTGGGAGCGGTGGAATGAGCAGTTCTTC. Residues: CASSEYMWERWNEQFF. Filled out from reference TRBV2 and TRBJ2-1, the complete variable domain reads EPEVTQTPSHQVTQMGQEVILRCVPISNHLYFYWYRQILGQKVEFLVSFYNNEISEKSEIFDDQFSVERPDGSNFTLKIRSTKLEDSAMYFCASSEYMWERWNEQFFGPGTRLTVL.

This clonotype was recorded a few times. The chain carries TRBV5-1 and TRBJ2-5; possibly TRBD1 for D (5 bases). The germline gives CDR1 SGHRS, CDR2 YFSETQ. V lost 0 bases and J 3 bases, leaving 15 bases between the germline ends. CDR3 length equals 16 residues. The CDR3 spells CASSLGGSRREETQYF. The CDR3 DNA sequence: TGCGCCAGCAGCTTGGGGGGCAGTCGTAGAGAAGAGACCCAGTACTTC.

This clonotype was counted only a few times. The chain joins TRBV7-8 to TRBJ2-3, with TRBD2 matching 7 bases. Germline-derived CDR1 and CDR2 are SGHVS and FQNEAQ. V lost 0 bases to trimming and J lost 1 base; unmatched junction nucleotides: 7. CDR3 length: 17 residues. The CDR3 loop reads CASSLAGGRGGTDTQYF. The CDR3 DNA reads TGTGCCAGCAGCTTAGCAGGTGGGAGGGGTGGCACAGATACGCAGTATTTT.

This clonotype appeared many times. The chain recombines TRBV5-1 with TRBJ2-3; D perhaps matches TRBD2 (6 bases). Trimming shortened V by 0 bases and J by 4 bases, and 12 bases separated the two germline ends. CDR1 SGHRS and CDR2 YFSETQ come from the germline V gene. The length of the CDR3 is 15 residues. CDR3 region: CASSLERVGPDTQYF. CDR3 nucleotides: TGCGCCAGCAGCTTGGAGCGGGTGGGCCCAGATACGCAGTATTTT.

There are many counts of this clonotype. V usage is TRBV29-1 and J usage is TRBJ2-5; D may be TRBD2 (5 bases). The V and J ends lost 0 bases and 3 bases respectively, with 8 bases between them. Germline CDR1 SQVTM, CDR2 ANQGSEA. The CDR3 spans 13 residues. CDR3 residues: CSVEDRGEETQYF. In DNA form, the CDR3 reads TGCAGCGTTGAAGATCGGGGTGAAGAGACCCAGTACTTC. The variable domain in full, with the rest retrieved from reference TRBV29-1 and TRBJ2-5, is SAVISQKPSRDICQRGTSLTIQCQVDSQVTMMFWYRQQPGQSLTLIATANQGSEATYESGFVIDKFPISRPNLTFSTLTVSNMSPEDSSIYLCSVEDRGEETQYFGPGTRLLVL.

In DNA, the CDR3 is TGCGCCAGCAGCTTGGTTTCGGGGACCGGGGTTGGCGAAGCTTTCTTT. Residues: CASSLVSGTGVGEAFF. This sequence joins TRBV5-1 and TRBJ1-1, with a possible D match to TRBD1 (5 bases). This CDR3 contains 16 residues. The V and J ends lost 0 bases and 8 bases respectively, with 20 bases between them. Germline CDR1 and CDR2: SGHRS and YFSETQ. Full variable domain (missing parts from reference TRBV5-1 and TRBJ1-1): KAGVTQTPRYLIKTRGQQVTLSCSPISGHRSVSWYQQTPGQGLQFLFEYFSETQRNKGNFPGRFSGRQFSNSRSEMNVSTLELGDSALYLCASSLVSGTGVGEAFFGQGTRLTVV.